The 13 T cell receptor beta chains below all came from one sample that was sequenced in a study of cytomegalovirus exposure and HLA in healthy donors. Here immunoSEQ multiplex PCR was the method, and the copy in TCRdb shows in-frame clones only, minus some. The top ten hold about 3% of the sample, which has some 150,000 clones, 88% seen once. The sequenced sample consisted of PBMCs. The receptors originated from a man aged 18-30 years in good health and CMV-seronegative.

This clone has a single count. The J gene is TRBJ1-1, the V gene TRBV10-3; D gene uncertain. The V end was cut by 3 bases, the J end by 9 bases, with 17 bases between. This CDR3 comprises 14 residues. Germline-derived CDR1 and CDR2 are ENHRY and SYGVKD. CDR3 sequence reads: CAISDMEGRTKAFF. The CDR3 DNA reads TGTGCCATCAGTGATATGGAGGGTAGGACGAAAGCTTTCTTT.

The CDR3 DNA is TGCAGCGTTAAAGCGCTAACTAGCGAGGATACGCAGTATTTT. It codes for CSVKALTSEDTQYF. The chain joins TRBV29-1 to TRBJ2-3; 7 positions match TRBD2. The germline gives CDR1 SQVTM, CDR2 ANQGSEA. The V segment lost 5 bases and the J segment 6 bases; nucleotides outside the gene matches: 11. The CDR3 is 14 residues long.

The chain uses TRBV27 and TRBJ2-1, with 9 nucleotides matching TRBD2. Germline CDR1 is MNHEY and CDR2 is SMNVEV (reference sequence). V was clipped by 2 bases and J by 2 bases; unmatched bases: 16. This CDR3 has 20 amino acids. In DNA form, the CDR3 reads TGTGCCAGCAGTTTAATCCGTGTGGGGGGAGCGGGAGGTGCCTACAATGAGCAGTTCTTC. This encodes CASSLIRVGGAGGAYNEQFF.

V is TRBV7-9 and J is TRBJ2-3; 9 bases match TRBD2. The germline V gene has CDR1 SEHNR and CDR2 FQNEAQ (reference sequence). The CDR3 spans 16 residues. V shed 5 bases and J 4 bases; nucleotides not matched to a gene: 10. CDR3 in DNA: TGTGCCAGCAGCCCTTCGACTAGCGGAGTTCCAGATACGCAGTATTTT. Protein product: CASSPSTSGVPDTQYF. Supplemented by reference TRBV7-9 and TRBJ2-3, the full variable domain reads DTGVSQNPRHKITKRGQNVTFRCDPISEHNRLYWYRQTLGQGPEFLTYFQNEAQLEKSRLLSDRFSAERPKGSFSTLEIQRTEQGDSAMYLCASSPSTSGVPDTQYFGPGTRLTVL.

The chain has TRBV4-1 and TRBJ1-1; possibly TRBD1 for D (5 bases). The germline V gene has CDR1 MGHRA and CDR2 YSYEKL. With 0 bases removed from V and 6 bases from J, the gap between germline ends came to 14 bases. The CDR3 contains 15 residues. The DNA of the CDR3 is TGCGCCAGCAGCCAAGAAAGCAGGGATGGGGCTGAAGCTTTCTTT. Translating gives CASSQESRDGAEAFF.

DNA for the CDR3: TGTGCCAGCAGCCGGACAGAGGTTAACTATGGCTACACCTTC. This translates into CASSRTEVNYGYTF. The chain carries TRBV6-5 and TRBJ1-2, with D tentatively TRBD1 (6 bases). V was trimmed by 6 bases and J by 1 base, leaving 12 bases between them. The CDR3 has 14 residues. Germline CDR1 MNHEY, CDR2 SVGAGI.

The rearrangement uses TRBV6-1 and TRBJ2-5, with D tentatively TRBD2 (6 bases). CDR1 is MNHNS and CDR2 is SASEGT in the germline V gene. The V gene lost 2 bases and the J gene lost 5 bases, with 15 bases spanning the gap. The length of the CDR3 is 15 residues. DNA for the CDR3: TGTGCCAGCAGTGAAATGGGGGGTAGCTTTGAGACCCAGTACTTC. Translating it yields CASSEMGGSFETQYF.

The rearrangement joins TRBV4-1 to TRBJ1-2, with D possibly matching TRBD1 (5 bases). CDR3 length: 15 residues. Germline CDR1 reads MGHRA; CDR2 reads YSYEKL. Trimming stripped 4 bases from V and 10 bases from J, with 22 bases between. In DNA form, the CDR3 reads TGCGCCAGCAGCCCGTCCGGGCAAGGAGGGGCTTCCTACACCTTC. Its translation is CASSPSGQGGASYTF.

The chain is built from TRBV4-1 and TRBJ2-1, with unresolved D. The CDR3 length is 15 residues. Germline V CDR1 and CDR2: MGHRA, YSYEKL. The germline V and J ends were trimmed by 7 bases and 0 bases, with 13 bases remaining between them. Written as DNA, the CDR3 is TGCGCCAGCACCTCTGACTCCCGCTCCTACAATGAGCAGTTCTTC. This sequence encodes CASTSDSRSYNEQFF.

This clone has just one count. V is TRBV5-4 and J is TRBJ2-3, with TRBD2 as a possible D gene (7 bases). The CDR3 consists of 15 residues. Germline V gives CDR1 SGHNT, CDR2 YYREEE (reference sequence). V lost 2 bases to trimming and J lost 2 bases, with 12 bases between them. CDR3 sequence: CASSFSGGPTDTQYF. CDR3 bases: TGTGCCAGCAGCTTCTCGGGGGGCCCCACAGATACGCAGTATTTT.

The rearrangement links TRBV6-1 to TRBJ1-2; D call uncertain. Per germline, CDR1 MNHNS and CDR2 SASEGT. The length of the CDR3 is 14 residues. Trimming took off 0 bases at V and 2 bases at J, with 7 bases between the two ends. Here the CDR3 reads CASSEAAENYGYTF. In nucleotides, the CDR3 is TGTGCCAGCAGTGAAGCGGCGGAGAACTATGGCTACACCTTC.

For this clone: The sample carries other DNA sequences with the same CDR3. The rearrangement uses TRBV6-5 and TRBJ1-2; maybe TRBD1 (5 bases). The CDR3 spans 13 residues. Germline-derived CDR1 and CDR2 are MNHEY and SVGAGI. V was pared by 0 bases and J by 5 bases, with 7 bases between. CDR3 sequence (DNA): TGTGCCAGCAGTTACTCTAGGGGATATGGCTACACCTTC. This encodes CASSYSRGYGYTF.

This clone has more than one count but fewer than ten. V and J are TRBV9 and TRBJ1-2, with 8 bases lining up with TRBD1. V shed 4 bases and J 3 bases; nucleotides not matched to a gene: 14. The CDR3 sequence is 17 residues long. CDR1 and CDR2 (germline): SGDLS, YYNGEE. As DNA, the CDR3 is TGTGCCAGCAGCCATGTAAGAAGGACAGGGAATGACTATGGCTACACCTTC. Protein sequence: CASSHVRRTGNDYGYTF. The variable domain in full, with the rest retrieved from reference TRBV9 and TRBJ1-2, is DSGVTQTPKHLITATGQRVTLRCSPRSGDLSVYWYQQSLDQGLQFLIQYYNGEERAKGNILERFSAQQFPDLHSELNLSSLELGDSALYFCASSHVRRTGNDYGYTFGSGTRLTVV.